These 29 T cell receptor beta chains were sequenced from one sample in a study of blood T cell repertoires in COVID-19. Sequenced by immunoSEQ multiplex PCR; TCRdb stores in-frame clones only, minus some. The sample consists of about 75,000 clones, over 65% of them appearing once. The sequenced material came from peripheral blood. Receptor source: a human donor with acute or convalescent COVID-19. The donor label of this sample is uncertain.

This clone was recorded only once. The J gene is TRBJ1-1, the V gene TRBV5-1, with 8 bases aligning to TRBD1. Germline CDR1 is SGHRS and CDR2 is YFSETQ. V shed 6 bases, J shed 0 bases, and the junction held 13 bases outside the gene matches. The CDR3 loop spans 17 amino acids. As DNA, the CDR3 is TGCGCCAGCAACCCCACCGGGACAGGCGCAATGAACACTGAAGCTTTCTTT. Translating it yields CASNPTGTGAMNTEAFF.

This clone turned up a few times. Here the CDR3 reads CASSVGAAAYTGELFF. As DNA, the CDR3 is TGTGCCAGCAGCGTAGGTGCTGCGGCTTACACCGGGGAGCTGTTTTTT. The rearrangement links TRBV9 to TRBJ2-2; D unresolved. CDR3 length equals 16 residues. Looked up from germline, CDR1 is SGDLS and CDR2 is YYNGEE. V shed 0 bases and J shed 3 bases, with 12 bases lying between them.

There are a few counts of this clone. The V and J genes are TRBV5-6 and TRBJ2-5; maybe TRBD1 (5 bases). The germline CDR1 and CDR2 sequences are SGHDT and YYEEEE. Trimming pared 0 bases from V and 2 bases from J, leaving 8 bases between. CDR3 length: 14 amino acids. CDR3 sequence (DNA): TGTGCCAGCAGCTTGGCCAGGGTACAAGAGACCCAGTACTTC. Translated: CASSLARVQETQYF. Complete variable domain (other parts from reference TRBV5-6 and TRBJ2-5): DAGVTQSPTHLIKTRGQQVTLRCSPKSGHDTVSWYQQALGQGPQFIFQYYEEEERQRGNFPDRFSGHQFPNYSSELNVNALLLGDSALYLCASSLARVQETQYFGPGTRLLVL.

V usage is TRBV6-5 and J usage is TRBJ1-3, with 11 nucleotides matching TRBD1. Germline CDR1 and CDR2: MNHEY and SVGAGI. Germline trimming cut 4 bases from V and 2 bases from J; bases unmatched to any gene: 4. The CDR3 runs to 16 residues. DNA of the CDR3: TGTGCCAGCAGTTTCCGGACAGGGGGCGCTGGAAACACCATATATTTT. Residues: CASSFRTGGAGNTIYF.

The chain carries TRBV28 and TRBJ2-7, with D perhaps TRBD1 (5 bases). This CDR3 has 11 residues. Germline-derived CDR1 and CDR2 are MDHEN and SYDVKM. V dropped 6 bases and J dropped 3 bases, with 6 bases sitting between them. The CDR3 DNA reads TGTGCCAGCAGGGACATCTACGAGCAGTACTTC. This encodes CASRDIYEQYF.

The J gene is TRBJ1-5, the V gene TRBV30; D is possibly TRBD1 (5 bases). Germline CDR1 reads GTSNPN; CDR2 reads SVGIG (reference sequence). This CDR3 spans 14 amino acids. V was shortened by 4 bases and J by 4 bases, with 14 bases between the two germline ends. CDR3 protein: CAWNGGNRNQPQHF. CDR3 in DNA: TGTGCCTGGAACGGGGGGAATAGGAATCAGCCCCAGCATTTT.

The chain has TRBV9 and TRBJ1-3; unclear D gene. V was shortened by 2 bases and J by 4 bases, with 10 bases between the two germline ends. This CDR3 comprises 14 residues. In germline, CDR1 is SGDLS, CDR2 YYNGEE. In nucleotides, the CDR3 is TGTGCCAGCAGCGTGTCGGGTGCGGGAAACACCATATATTTT. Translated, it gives CASSVSGAGNTIYF.

Here the CDR3 DNA reads TGTGCCAGCAGCCCTTTGACAGGGAATTACGAGCAGTACTTC. Protein sequence: CASSPLTGNYEQYF. The chain has TRBV14 and TRBJ2-7; 7 bases agree with TRBD1. Germline V gives CDR1 SGHDN, CDR2 FVKESK. V lost 4 bases to trimming and J lost 4 bases; unmatched junction nucleotides: 7. There are 14 residues in the CDR3.

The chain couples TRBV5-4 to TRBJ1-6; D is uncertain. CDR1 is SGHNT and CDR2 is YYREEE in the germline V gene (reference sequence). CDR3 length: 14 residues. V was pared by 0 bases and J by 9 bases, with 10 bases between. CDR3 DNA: TGTGCCAGCAGCTTGGGGCAAAGGAGTTCACCCCTCCACTTT. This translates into CASSLGQRSSPLHF.

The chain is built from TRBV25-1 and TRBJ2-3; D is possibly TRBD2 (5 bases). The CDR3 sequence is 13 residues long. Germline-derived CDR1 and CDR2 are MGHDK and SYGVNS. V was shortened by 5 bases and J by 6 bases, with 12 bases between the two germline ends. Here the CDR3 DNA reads TGTGCCAGCAGTCTACCCCGCGGGGATACGCAGTATTTT. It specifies CASSLPRGDTQYF.

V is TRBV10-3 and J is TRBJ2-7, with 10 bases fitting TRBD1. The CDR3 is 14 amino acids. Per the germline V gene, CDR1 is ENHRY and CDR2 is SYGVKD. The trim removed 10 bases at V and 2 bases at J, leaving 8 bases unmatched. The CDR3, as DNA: TGTGCCACCTGGACAGGGGGTTCAACCTACGAGCAGTACTTC. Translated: CATWTGGSTYEQYF.

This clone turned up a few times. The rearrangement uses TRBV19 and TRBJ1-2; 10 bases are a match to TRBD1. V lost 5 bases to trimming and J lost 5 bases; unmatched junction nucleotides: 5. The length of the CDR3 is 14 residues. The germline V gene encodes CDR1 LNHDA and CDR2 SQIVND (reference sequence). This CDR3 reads CASSFGQGEYGYTF. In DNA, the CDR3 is TGTGCCAGTAGTTTCGGACAGGGGGAGTATGGCTACACCTTC.

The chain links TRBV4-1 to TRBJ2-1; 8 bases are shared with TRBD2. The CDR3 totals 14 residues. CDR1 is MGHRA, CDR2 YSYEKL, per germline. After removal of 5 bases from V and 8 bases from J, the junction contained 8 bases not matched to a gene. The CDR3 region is CASSTWRGAYEQFF. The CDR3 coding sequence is TGCGCCAGCAGCACCTGGCGGGGGGCCTATGAGCAGTTCTTC.

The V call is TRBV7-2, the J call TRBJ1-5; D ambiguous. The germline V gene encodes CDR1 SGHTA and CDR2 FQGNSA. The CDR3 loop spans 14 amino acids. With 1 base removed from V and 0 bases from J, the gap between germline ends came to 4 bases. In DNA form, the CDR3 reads TGTGCCAGCAGCTTAGACAGTAGCAATCAGCCCCAGCATTTT. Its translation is CASSLDSSNQPQHF.

CDR3 sequence: CASSENRGAYGYTF. The DNA for the CDR3 is TGTGCCAGCAGTGAAAACAGGGGAGCCTATGGCTACACCTTC. The gene calls are TRBV2 and TRBJ1-2; TRBD1 matches at 7 bases. Germline V gene lookup returns CDR1 SNHLY and CDR2 FYNNEI. The CDR3 loop spans 14 amino acids. Losses at the gene ends were 2 bases for V and 4 bases for J; bases not matched to a gene: 4.

CDR3: CATRGQNTGELFF. DNA for the CDR3: TGTGCCACCCGGGGACAGAACACCGGGGAGCTGTTTTTT. The gene calls are TRBV30 and TRBJ2-2, with D possibly being TRBD1 (6 bases). The V gene's germline CDR1 is GTSNPN and CDR2 SVGIG (reference sequence). V was trimmed by 8 bases and J by 1 base, leaving 11 bases between them. The length of the CDR3 is 13 residues.

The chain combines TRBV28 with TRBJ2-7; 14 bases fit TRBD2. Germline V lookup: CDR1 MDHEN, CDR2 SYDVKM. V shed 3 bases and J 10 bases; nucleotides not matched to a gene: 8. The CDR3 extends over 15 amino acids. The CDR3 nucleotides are TGTGCCAGCAGTTTGGCCGGGACTAGCGGGAGTTTTCAGTACTTC. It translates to CASSLAGTSGSFQYF.

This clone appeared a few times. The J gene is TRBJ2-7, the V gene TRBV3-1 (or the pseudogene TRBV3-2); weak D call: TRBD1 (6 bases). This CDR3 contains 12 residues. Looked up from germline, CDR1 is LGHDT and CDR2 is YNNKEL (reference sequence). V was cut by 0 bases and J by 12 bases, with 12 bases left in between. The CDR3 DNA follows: TGTGCCAGCAGCCAAGACGGTCAGGGGCTGTACGTC. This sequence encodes CASSQDGQGLYV.

CDR3 residues: CASSTAGTSYGYTF. In DNA, the CDR3 is TGTGCCAGTAGTACCGCCGGGACTTCATATGGCTACACCTTC. V and J are TRBV19 and TRBJ1-2; weak D call: TRBD1 (5 bases). Deletions cut 4 bases from V and 5 bases from J, with 14 bases between. CDR1 is LNHDA, CDR2 SQIVND, per germline (reference sequence). The CDR3 spans 14 residues.

The CDR3 spells CASRPIEGLRNEQFF. CDR3 bases: TGTGCCAGCAGACCCATAGAGGGATTAAGGAATGAGCAGTTCTTC. The chain employs TRBV2 and TRBJ2-1; D may be TRBD2 (5 bases). The V end was cut by 6 bases, the J end by 7 bases, with 19 bases between. Germline CDR1 SNHLY, CDR2 FYNNEI. The CDR3 totals 15 residues. Full variable domain (missing parts from reference TRBV2 and TRBJ2-1): EPEVTQTPSHQVTQMGQEVILRCVPISNHLYFYWYRQILGQKVEFLVSFYNNEISEKSEIFDDQFSVERPDGSNFTLKIRSTKLEDSAMYFCASRPIEGLRNEQFFGPGTRLTVL.

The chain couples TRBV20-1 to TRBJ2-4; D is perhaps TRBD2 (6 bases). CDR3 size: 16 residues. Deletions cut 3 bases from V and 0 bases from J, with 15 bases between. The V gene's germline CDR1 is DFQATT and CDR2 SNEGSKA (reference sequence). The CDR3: CSASTGRNLAKNIQYF. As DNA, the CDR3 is TGCAGTGCTAGTACCGGGAGAAACTTAGCCAAAAACATTCAGTACTTC.

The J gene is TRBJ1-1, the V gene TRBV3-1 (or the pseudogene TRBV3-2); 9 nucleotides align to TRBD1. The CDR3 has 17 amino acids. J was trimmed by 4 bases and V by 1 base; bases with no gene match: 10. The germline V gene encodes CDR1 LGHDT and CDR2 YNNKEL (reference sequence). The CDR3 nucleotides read TGTGCCAGCAGCCAAGTCCCGGGACAGGGCTCGCTCACTGAAGCTTTCTTT. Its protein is CASSQVPGQGSLTEAFF.

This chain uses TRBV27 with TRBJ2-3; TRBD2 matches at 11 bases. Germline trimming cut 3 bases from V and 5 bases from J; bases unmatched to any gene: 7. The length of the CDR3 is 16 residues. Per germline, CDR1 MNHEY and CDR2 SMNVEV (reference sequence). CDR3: CASSFVGLAARDTQYF. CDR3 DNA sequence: TGTGCCAGCAGTTTTGTGGGACTAGCGGCTAGAGATACGCAGTATTTT.

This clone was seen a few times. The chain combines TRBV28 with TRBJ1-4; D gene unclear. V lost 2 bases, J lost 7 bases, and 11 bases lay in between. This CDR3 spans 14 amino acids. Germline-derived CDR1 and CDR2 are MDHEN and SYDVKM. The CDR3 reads CASSLGGLGEKLFF. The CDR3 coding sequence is TGTGCCAGCAGTTTAGGAGGGCTTGGTGAAAAACTGTTTTTT. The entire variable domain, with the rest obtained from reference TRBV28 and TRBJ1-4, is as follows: DVKVTQSSRYLVKRTGEKVFLECVQDMDHENMFWYRQDPGLGLRLIYFSYDVKMKEKGDIPEGYSVSREKKERFSLILESASTNQTSMYLCASSLGGLGEKLFFGSGTQLSVL.

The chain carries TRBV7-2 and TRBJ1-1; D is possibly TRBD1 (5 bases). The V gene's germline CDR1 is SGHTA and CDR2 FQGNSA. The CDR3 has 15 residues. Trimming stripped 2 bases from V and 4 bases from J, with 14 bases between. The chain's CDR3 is CASSLSPVGGTEAFF. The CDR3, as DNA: TGTGCCAGCAGCTTAAGTCCGGTGGGGGGCACTGAAGCTTTCTTT.

CDR3 residues: CASTPPGRTSGRPYNEQFF. As DNA, the CDR3 is TGTGCCAGTACCCCCCCCGGCCGCACTAGCGGGAGGCCTTACAATGAGCAGTTCTTC. This chain uses TRBV19 with TRBJ2-1; 12 bases are a match to TRBD2. This CDR3 region has 19 residues. V lost 7 bases, J lost 4 bases, and 17 bases stayed unmatched. CDR1 is LNHDA, CDR2 SQIVND, per germline (reference sequence). The whole variable domain, filled in from reference TRBV19 and TRBJ2-1, reads DGGITQSPKYLFRKEGQNVTLSCEQNLNHDAMYWYRQDPGQGLRLIYYSQIVNDFQKGDIAEGYSVSREKKESFPLTVTSAQKNPTAFYLCASTPPGRTSGRPYNEQFFGPGTRLTVL.

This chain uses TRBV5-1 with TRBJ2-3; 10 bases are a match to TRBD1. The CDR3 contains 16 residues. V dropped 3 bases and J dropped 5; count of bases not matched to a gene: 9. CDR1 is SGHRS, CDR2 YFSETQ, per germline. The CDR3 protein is CASSSRDRGRVDTQYF. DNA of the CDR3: TGCGCCAGCAGCTCCCGGGACAGGGGCCGCGTAGATACGCAGTATTTT. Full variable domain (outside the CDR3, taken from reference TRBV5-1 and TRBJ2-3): KAGVTQTPRYLIKTRGQQVTLSCSPISGHRSVSWYQQTPGQGLQFLFEYFSETQRNKGNFPGRFSGRQFSNSRSEMNVSTLELGDSALYLCASSSRDRGRVDTQYFGPGTRLTVL.

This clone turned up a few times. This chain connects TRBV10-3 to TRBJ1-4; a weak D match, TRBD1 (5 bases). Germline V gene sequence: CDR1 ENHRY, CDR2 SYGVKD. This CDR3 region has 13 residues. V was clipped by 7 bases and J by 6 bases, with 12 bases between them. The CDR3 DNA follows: TGTGCCATCAAATCCGGGGGGGATGAAAAACTGTTTTTT. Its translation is CAIKSGGDEKLFF.

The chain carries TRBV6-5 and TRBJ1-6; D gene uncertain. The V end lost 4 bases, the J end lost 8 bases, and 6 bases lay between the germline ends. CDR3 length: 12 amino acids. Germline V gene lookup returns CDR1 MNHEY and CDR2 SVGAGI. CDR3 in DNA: TGTGCCAGCAGTTCGGCGGATTCACCCCTCCACTTT. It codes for CASSSADSPLHF.